Listed below are T cell receptor beta chains from one sample, sequenced in a study of long-term antiretroviral therapy in people with HIV. The repertoire was sequenced with immunoSEQ multiplex PCR; TCRdb's copy has only in-frame clones and lacks some. The sample records under 25,000 clones, around 76% being singletons. This sample comprised unsorted PBMCs, obtained 0.5 years after starting antiretroviral therapy. These receptors came from a woman aged 40 to 50 with HIV. Both conserved end residues are part of each CDR3. Fields, in order: D gene, clone size, V gene, J gene, CDR3 protein, CDR3 DNA. D genes are given only for firm matches. Some rows mark clone size as missing; the rest say once, few, many or name a class of expanded clone.

TRBD1	.	TRBV7-2	TRBJ1-2	CASSSRQGIYGYTF	TGTGCCAGCAGCTCACGACAGGGGATCTATGGCTACACCTTC
TRBD1	.	TRBV19	TRBJ2-7	CASSTTGDDSYEQYF	TGTGCCAGTAGTACGACAGGGGATGACTCCTACGAGCAGTACTTC
TRBD1	few	TRBV25-1	TRBJ1-5	CASSDDRGIQPQHF	TGTGCCAGCAGTGACGACAGGGGAATTCAGCCCCAGCATTTT
TRBD1	.	TRBV7-9	TRBJ1-4	CASSLQGGLGEKLFF	TGTGCCAGCAGCTTACAGGGGGGATTAGGTGAAAAACTGTTTTTT
TRBD1	.	TRBV5-1	TRBJ1-5	CASSPGQGNQPQHF	TGCGCCAGCAGCCCCGGACAGGGGAATCAGCCCCAGCATTTT
.	.	TRBV6-1	TRBJ1-1	CASIYGSLNTEAFF	TGTGCCAGCATATACGGGAGCTTGAACACTGAAGCTTTCTTT
.	.	TRBV5-1	TRBJ2-2	CASWGGNTGELFF	TGCGCCAGCTGGGGGGGCAACACCGGGGAGCTGTTTTTT
.	.	TRBV27	TRBJ2-5	CASSLEIGGGTQYF	TGTGCCAGCAGTTTAGAGATAGGAGGGGGGACCCAGTACTTC
.	.	TRBV9	TRBJ2-3	CASSVEGFSTDTQYF	TGTGCCAGCAGCGTAGAGGGGTTTAGCACAGATACGCAGTATTTT
.	medium-sized	TRBV2	TRBJ1-1	CASRGALTEAFF	TGTGCCAGCAGGGGGGCGTTGACTGAAGCTTTCTTT
.	once	TRBV5-1	TRBJ1-2	CASSGRQTGYTF	TGCGCCAGCAGCGGGAGACAAACGGGCTACACCTTC
TRBD1	.	TRBV28	TRBJ1-1	CAVRTGVETEAFF	TGTGCCGTAAGGACAGGGGTCGAGACTGAAGCTTTCTTT
TRBD1	.	TRBV28	TRBJ1-2	CASSRDRGSYGYTF	TGTGCCAGCAGCCGGGACAGGGGATCCTATGGCTACACCTTC
.	few	TRBV4-3	TRBJ1-2	CASSQEGEGGYGYTF	TGCGCCAGCAGCCAAGAAGGGGAGGGGGGCTATGGCTACACCTTC
TRBD1	.	TRBV18	TRBJ2-5	CASTLGTGQETQYF	TGTGCCAGCACTCTAGGGACAGGGCAAGAGACCCAGTACTTC
.	.	TRBV13	TRBJ2-1	CASSFGRYEQFF	TGTGCCAGCAGCTTCGGTAGGTATGAGCAGTTCTTC
.	.	TRBV2	TRBJ2-7	CASSEQGFEQYF	TGTGCCAGCAGTGAACAGGGGTTCGAGCAGTACTTC
TRBD1	.	TRBV2	TRBJ1-1	CASSAEGAGEAFF	TGTGCCAGCAGTGCAGAGGGGGCGGGGGAAGCTTTCTTT